The present T cell receptor beta chain was sequenced within a study of shared clonotypes between healthy human individuals. This CDR3 spans 12 amino acids. V was cut by 6 bases and J by 12 bases, with 18 bases left in between. Looked up from germline, CDR1 is MDHEN and CDR2 is SYDVKM. TCRdb's copy holds only in-frame clones and misses some; the assay was immunoSEQ multiplex PCR. Among around 700,000 clones, 90% to 95% were seen once, and the ten largest hold more than 20%. In the naive CD8 group, cells lacked CD45RO and were positively selected for CCR7, so terminally differentiated effector memory CD45RA+ cells were left out.

The gene calls are TRBV28 and TRBJ2-7; D remains unclear. Source material: naive CD8+ T cells sorted from blood. The TCR was taken from a man aged 25-45 years in good health. DNA for the CDR3: TGTGCCAGCAGCCGTGACCCAGACGATTTGTACTTC. This sequence encodes CASSRDPDDLYF.